This TCR beta chain was retrieved from a study of blood T cells in healthy people across ages. Study-wide results and caveats: Expanded clonotype changes were possibly confounded by unknown donor CMV status.

Around 10 milliliters of peripheral blood were drawn from each donor. The authors ran a second PCR of about 6 to 11 cycles using a sample-barcoded 5' primer and a J-beta primer mix. Tagging of each cDNA molecule was performed by a template-switch adaptor with 12 random nucleotides. One entry per CDR3 protein results from TCRdb running MiXCR on the 5' RACE reads. This sample carries some 700,000 distinct CDR3 sequences, about 20% of them seen once, and the ten largest clones take less than 25%. This CDR3 has 15 residues. The trim removed 5 bases at V and 5 bases at J, leaving 8 bases unmatched. The sample holds a few counts of this clonotype. Its antigen is not identified.

Sequencing was performed on blood. The V call is TRBV12-3 or TRBV12-4, the J call TRBJ2-1, with 8 positions matching TRBD1. The sequence derives from a man between 65 and 85 years old in good health. CDR3 bases: TGTGCCAGCAGTGCTGACAGGGGCCTCGACAATGAGCAGTTCTTC. It specifies CASSADRGLDNEQFF.